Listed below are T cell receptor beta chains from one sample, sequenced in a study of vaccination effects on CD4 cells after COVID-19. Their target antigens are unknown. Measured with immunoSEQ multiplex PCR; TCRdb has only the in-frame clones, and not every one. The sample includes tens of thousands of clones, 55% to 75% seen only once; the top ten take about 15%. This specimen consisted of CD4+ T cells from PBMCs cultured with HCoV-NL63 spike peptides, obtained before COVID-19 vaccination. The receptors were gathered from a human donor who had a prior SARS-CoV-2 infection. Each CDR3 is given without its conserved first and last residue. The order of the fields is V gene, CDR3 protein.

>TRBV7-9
ASSLQGIRTDTQY
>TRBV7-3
ASSLQGAEGYT
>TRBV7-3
ASSSRTGGTGANVLT
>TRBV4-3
ASSQDHNYGYT
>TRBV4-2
ASSQDTSGPYEQY
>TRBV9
ASGETGFGLGYT
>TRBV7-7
ASSAGLAGPGGADTQY
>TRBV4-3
ASSQDLTETDTQY
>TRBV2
AIRTSGRYNEQF
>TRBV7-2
ASSPQPYNEQF
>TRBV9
ASSEGSGGWYEQY
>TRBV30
AWSVRRADTQY
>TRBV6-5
ASSREPWEKLF
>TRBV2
ASSAGTYNYEQY
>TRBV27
ASSFWSTDTQY
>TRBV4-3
ASSQDLGGFLNTEAF
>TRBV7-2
ASSPDNLAETQY
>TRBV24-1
ATSDPGPISYNEQF
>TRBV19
ASSVDRNQPQH
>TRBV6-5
ASSYSVHQPQH